These 12 T cell receptor beta chains came from one sample sequenced in a study of T-cell reconstitution after alpha-beta-depleted transplantation in children. A TCRbeta library incorporating unique molecular identifiers was prepared. TCRdb reprocessed the PCR reads with MiXCR, giving one entry per CDR3 protein. The data show some 830,000 distinct CDR3 sequences, roughly 15% seen once. The sequencing used PBMCs, mostly from graft donor cells, collected 360 days after TCRalphabeta/CD19-depleted stem cell transplant. These receptors all stem from a male patient aged 10 to 17 who had a stem cell transplant for acute lymphoblastic leukemia, so the T cells may come from the graft donor.

This clonotype showed up just a few times. The V gene is TRBV4-1, the J gene TRBJ2-5; D is unclear. The CDR3 extends over 16 amino acids. Trimming shortened V by 0 bases and J by 5 bases, and 16 bases separated the two germline ends. Germline V gene lookup returns CDR1 MGHRA and CDR2 YSYEKL. This chain's CDR3 is CASSQDGAQNGETQYF. CDR3 bases: TGCGCCAGCAGCCAAGATGGTGCCCAAAATGGGGAGACCCAGTACTTC.

This clonotype appeared a few times. This rearrangement joins TRBV20-1 to TRBJ2-7; D uncertain. The CDR3 has 14 residues. V lost 5 bases and J 2 bases, leaving 16 bases between the germline ends. Germline assignment: CDR1 DFQATT and CDR2 SNEGSKA (reference sequence). CDR3 sequence: CSAPTPPWTYEQYF. The CDR3, as DNA: TGCAGTGCTCCGACTCCACCCTGGACCTACGAGCAGTACTTC.

This clonotype was detected many times. The rearrangement links TRBV29-1 to TRBJ2-2, with 11 nucleotides matching TRBD2. V trimming: 7 bases; J trimming: 4 bases; junction bases outside the gene matches: 8. This CDR3 is 15 amino acids long. Germline CDR1 is SQVTM and CDR2 is ANQGSEA. CDR3 DNA sequence: TGCAGCGCCTCGGGACTAGCGGATTTCACCGGGGAGCTGTTTTTT. This gives the protein CSASGLADFTGELFF.

This clonotype was observed a handful of times. This sequence joins TRBV9 and TRBJ2-7, with D possibly matching TRBD2 (5 bases). Germline values: CDR1 SGDLS, CDR2 YYNGEE. This CDR3 comprises 15 residues. The germline V and J ends were trimmed by 2 bases and 3 bases, with 15 bases remaining between them. The CDR3 spells CASSVDFFPDYEQYF. In DNA form, the CDR3 reads TGTGCCAGCAGCGTGGACTTTTTCCCTGACTACGAGCAGTACTTC.

The gene calls are TRBV4-1 and TRBJ2-2; possible D gene TRBD2, 6 bases. Per germline, CDR1 MGHRA and CDR2 YSYEKL. Trimming removed 4 bases from V and 6 bases from J, with 21 bases in between. The CDR3 spans 17 residues. The CDR3 sequence: CASSPQPIAGSAGELFF. The CDR3 nucleotides are TGCGCCAGCAGCCCTCAACCCATCGCGGGATCAGCCGGGGAGCTGTTTTTT.

This clonotype was seen once. DNA for the CDR3: TGTGCCAGCAGCTCTATCCCGTTGGGCCACGAGCAGTACTTC. It specifies CASSSIPLGHEQYF. The rearrangement links TRBV7-9 to TRBJ2-7, with unresolved D. This CDR3 contains 14 residues. Trimming cost V 4 bases and J 5 bases, with 15 bases left between them. From germline, CDR1 is SEHNR and CDR2 FQNEAQ (reference sequence).

The V and J genes are TRBV20-1 and TRBJ2-4; a weak D match, TRBD1 (6 bases). The CDR3 sequence is 16 residues long. Germline loops: CDR1 DFQATT, CDR2 SNEGSKA (reference sequence). Trimming cost V 5 bases and J 0 bases, with 17 bases left between them. Here the CDR3 reads CSAYPRTALAKNIQYF. CDR3 coding DNA: TGCAGTGCTTATCCTCGGACAGCGCTAGCCAAAAACATTCAGTACTTC.

This clonotype was recorded many times. CDR3 DNA: TGTGCCAGCAGCTACCCGGGACAGGGGACCTACGAGCAGTACTTC. This sequence encodes CASSYPGQGTYEQYF. The V gene is TRBV7-9, the J gene TRBJ2-7, with 10 bases identical to TRBD1. Losses at the gene ends were 4 bases for V and 2 bases for J; bases not matched to a gene: 5. The CDR3 consists of 15 residues. CDR1 is SEHNR, CDR2 FQNEAQ, per germline (reference sequence).

This chain uses TRBV27 with TRBJ2-1; maybe TRBD2 (6 bases). The V end was cut by 1 base, the J end by 9 bases, with 13 bases between. This CDR3 has 14 residues. Germline lookup yields CDR1 MNHEY and CDR2 SMNVEV (reference sequence). The chain's CDR3 is CASSLWRGDGEQFF. The CDR3 DNA reads as TGTGCCAGCAGTTTATGGCGCGGGGACGGTGAGCAGTTCTTC.

This clonotype was observed a handful of times. The chain carries TRBV7-8 and TRBJ2-7, with 7 bases matching TRBD1. V dropped 4 bases and J dropped 3; count of bases not matched to a gene: 9. Germline V CDR1 and CDR2: SGHVS, FQNEAQ. CDR3 length: 15 residues. The CDR3 bases are TGTGCCAGCAGCTCCCACTCACGGGACAGCTACGAGCAGTACTTC. Translating it yields CASSSHSRDSYEQYF. Using reference TRBV7-8 and TRBJ2-7 for the parts outside the CDR3, the full variable domain is GAGVSQSPRYKVAKRGQDVALRCDPISGHVSLFWYQQALGQGPEFLTYFQNEAQLDKSGLPSDRFFAERPEGSVSTLKIQRTQQEDSAVYLCASSSHSRDSYEQYFGPGTRLTVT.

This clonotype was recorded at least ten times. This chain joins TRBV12-3 or TRBV12-4 and TRBJ2-1; D is undetermined. With 1 base removed from V and 6 bases from J, the gap between germline ends came to 7 bases. The CDR3 is 13 amino acids. CDR3 nucleotides: TGTGCCAGCAGTTTAGGACCGGCCAATGAGCAGTTCTTC. It translates to CASSLGPANEQFF.

V usage is TRBV9 and J usage is TRBJ2-1; unclear D gene. CDR1 and CDR2 from the germline V gene are SGDLS and YYNGEE. V was cut by 3 bases and J by 1 base, with 8 bases left in between. The CDR3 loop spans 14 amino acids. CDR3: CASSALGSYNEQFF. CDR3 DNA sequence: TGTGCCAGCAGCGCCCTAGGGTCCTACAATGAGCAGTTCTTC. Full variable domain (outside the CDR3, taken from reference TRBV9 and TRBJ2-1): DSGVTQTPKHLITATGQRVTLRCSPRSGDLSVYWYQQSLDQGLQFLIQYYNGEERAKGNILERFSAQQFPDLHSELNLSSLELGDSALYFCASSALGSYNEQFFGPGTRLTVL.